This T cell receptor beta chain comes out of a study of identifying expanded T cells in peripheral blood. CDR1 is LNHDA and CDR2 is SQIVND in the germline V gene (reference sequence). Trimming stripped 6 bases from V and 1 base from J, with 15 bases between. The CDR3 is 15 residues long. Comments on this clone: As yet, its antigen is unknown.

During the collection period, no donor immune events like infections were recorded. The repertoire was sequenced with immunoSEQ multiplex PCR; TCRdb's copy has only in-frame clones and lacks some. This table has about 97,000 clones, more than 70% appearing once. General study results and limits: Across healthy donors, higher total template counts meant significantly greater roughly 2-week count variance.

This chain links TRBV19 with TRBJ1-1; D uncertain. The sequencing sample was made of blood. The origin of this receptor is a person between 18 and 69 years old in good health. This CDR3 reads CASRTVGSPNTEAFF. CDR3 nucleotides: TGTGCCAGTAGGACTGTGGGGTCCCCGAACACTGAAGCTTTCTTT.